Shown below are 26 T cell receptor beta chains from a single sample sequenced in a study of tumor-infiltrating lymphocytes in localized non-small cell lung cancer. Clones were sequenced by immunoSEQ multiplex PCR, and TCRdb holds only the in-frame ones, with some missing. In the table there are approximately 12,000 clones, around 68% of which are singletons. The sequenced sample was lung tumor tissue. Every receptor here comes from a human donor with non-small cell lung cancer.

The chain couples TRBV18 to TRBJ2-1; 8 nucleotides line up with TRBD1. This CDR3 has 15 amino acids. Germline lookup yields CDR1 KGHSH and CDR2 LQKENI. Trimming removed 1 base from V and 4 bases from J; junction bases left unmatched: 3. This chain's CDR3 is CASSPQTGEYNEQFF. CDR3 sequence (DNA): TGTGCCAGCTCACCACAGACAGGGGAATACAATGAGCAGTTCTTC.

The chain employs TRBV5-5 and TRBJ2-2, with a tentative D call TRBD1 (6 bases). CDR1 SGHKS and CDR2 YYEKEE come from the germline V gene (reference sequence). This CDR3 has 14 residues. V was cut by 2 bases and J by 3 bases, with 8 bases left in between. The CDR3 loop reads CASSFAGDTGELFF. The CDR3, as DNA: TGTGCCAGCAGCTTTGCAGGGGACACCGGGGAGCTGTTTTTT.

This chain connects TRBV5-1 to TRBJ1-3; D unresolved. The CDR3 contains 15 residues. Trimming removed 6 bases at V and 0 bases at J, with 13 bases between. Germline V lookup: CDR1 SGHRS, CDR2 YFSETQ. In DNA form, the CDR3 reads TGCGCCAGCACCCCCGAAATTGTCTCTGGAAACACCATATATTTT. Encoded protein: CASTPEIVSGNTIYF.

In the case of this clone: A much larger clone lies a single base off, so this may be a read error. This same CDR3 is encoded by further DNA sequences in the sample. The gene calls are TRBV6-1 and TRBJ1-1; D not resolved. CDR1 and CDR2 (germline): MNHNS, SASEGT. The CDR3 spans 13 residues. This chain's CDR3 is CASSEVGNTEAFF. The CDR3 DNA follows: TGTGCCAGTAGTGAAGTTGGGAACACTGAAGCTTTCTTT.

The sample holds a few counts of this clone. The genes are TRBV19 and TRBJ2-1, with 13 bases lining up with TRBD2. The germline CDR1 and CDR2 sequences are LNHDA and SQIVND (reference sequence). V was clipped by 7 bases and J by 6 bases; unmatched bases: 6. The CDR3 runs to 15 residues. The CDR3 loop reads CASIHRTSGSNEQFF. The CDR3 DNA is TGTGCCAGTATCCACCGGACTAGCGGGAGCAATGAGCAGTTCTTC.

CDR3 region: CASSGQFGQPQHF. CDR3 nucleotides: TGTGCCAGCAGTGGACAGTTTGGACAGCCCCAGCATTTT. The V gene is TRBV6-1, the J gene TRBJ1-5; maybe TRBD1 (5 bases). The V gene's germline CDR1 is MNHNS and CDR2 SASEGT. The V end lost 4 bases, the J end lost 7 bases, and 11 bases lay between the germline ends. The CDR3 extends over 13 amino acids.

CDR3 amino acids: CAISGRGASGVQETQYF. Here the CDR3 DNA reads TGTGCCATCAGTGGGAGGGGTGCTAGCGGGGTGCAAGAGACCCAGTACTTC. V usage is TRBV10-3 and J usage is TRBJ2-5; 9 positions match TRBD2. The CDR3 spans 17 residues. Germline lookup yields CDR1 ENHRY and CDR2 SYGVKD. The junction had 11 bases not matched to a gene; V was cut back by 4 bases and J by 2 bases.

CDR3 loop: CASSVAQGGFGIEQFF. The CDR3 region has the DNA TGTGCCAGCAGTGTGGCTCAGGGGGGGTTTGGTATTGAGCAGTTCTTC. The rearrangement links TRBV2 to TRBJ2-1, with D possibly called TRBD1 or TRBD2 (7 bases each). CDR3 length: 16 residues. Trimming shortened V by 4 bases and J by 9 bases, and 22 bases separated the two germline ends. CDR1 and CDR2 from the germline V gene are SNHLY and FYNNEI. Full variable domain (outside the CDR3, taken from reference TRBV2 and TRBJ2-1): EPEVTQTPSHQVTQMGQEVILRCVPISNHLYFYWYRQILGQKVEFLVSFYNNEISEKSEIFDDQFSVERPDGSNFTLKIRSTKLEDSAMYFCASSVAQGGFGIEQFFGPGTRLTVL.

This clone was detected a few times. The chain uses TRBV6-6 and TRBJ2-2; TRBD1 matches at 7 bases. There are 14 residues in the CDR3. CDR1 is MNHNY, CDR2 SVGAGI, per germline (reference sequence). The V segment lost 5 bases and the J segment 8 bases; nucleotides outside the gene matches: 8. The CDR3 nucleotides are TGTGCCAGCAGTAGGACAGGTGGGGAAGGGGAGCTGTTTTTT. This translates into CASSRTGGEGELFF.

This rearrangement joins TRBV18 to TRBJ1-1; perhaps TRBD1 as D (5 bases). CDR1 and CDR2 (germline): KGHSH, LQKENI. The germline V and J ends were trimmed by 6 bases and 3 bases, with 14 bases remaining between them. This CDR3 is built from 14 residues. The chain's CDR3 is CASSGLPSDTEAFF. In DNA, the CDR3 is TGTGCCAGCTCGGGACTGCCTTCGGACACTGAAGCTTTCTTT.

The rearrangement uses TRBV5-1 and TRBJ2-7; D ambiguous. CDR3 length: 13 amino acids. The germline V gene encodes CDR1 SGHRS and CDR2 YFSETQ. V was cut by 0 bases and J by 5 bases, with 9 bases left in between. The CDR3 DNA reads TGCGCCAGCAGCTTGGTAGGGTCGGACGAGCAGTACTTC. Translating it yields CASSLVGSDEQYF.

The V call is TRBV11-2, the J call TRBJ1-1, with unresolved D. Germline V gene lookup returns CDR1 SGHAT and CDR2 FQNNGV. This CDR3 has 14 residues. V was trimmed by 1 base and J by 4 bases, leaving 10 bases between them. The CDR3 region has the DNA TGTGCCAGCAGCTTAGTGGTTGCAGGCACTGAAGCTTTCTTT. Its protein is CASSLVVAGTEAFF. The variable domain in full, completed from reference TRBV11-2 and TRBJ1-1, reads EAGVAQSPRYKIIEKRQSVAFWCNPISGHATLYWYQQILGQGPKLLIQFQNNGVVDDSQLPKDRFSAERLKGVDSTLKIQPAKLEDSAVYLCASSLVVAGTEAFFGQGTRLTVV.

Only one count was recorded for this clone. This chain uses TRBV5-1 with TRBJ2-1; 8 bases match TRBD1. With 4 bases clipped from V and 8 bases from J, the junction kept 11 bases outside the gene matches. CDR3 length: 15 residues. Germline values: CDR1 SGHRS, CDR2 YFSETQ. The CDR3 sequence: CASSTGQGGLDEQFF. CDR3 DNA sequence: TGCGCCAGCAGCACCGGACAGGGAGGTCTGGATGAGCAGTTCTTC. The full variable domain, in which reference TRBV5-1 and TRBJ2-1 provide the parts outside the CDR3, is KAGVTQTPRYLIKTRGQQVTLSCSPISGHRSVSWYQQTPGQGLQFLFEYFSETQRNKGNFPGRFSGRQFSNSRSEMNVSTLELGDSALYLCASSTGQGGLDEQFFGPGTRLTVL.

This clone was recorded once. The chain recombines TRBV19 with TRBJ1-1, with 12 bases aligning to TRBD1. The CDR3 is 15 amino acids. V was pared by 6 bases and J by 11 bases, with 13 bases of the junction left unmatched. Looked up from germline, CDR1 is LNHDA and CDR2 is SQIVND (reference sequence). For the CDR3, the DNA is TGTGCCAGTAGAATGAAAGGGACAGGGGGCGCGGATGCTTTCTTT. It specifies CASRMKGTGGADAFF.

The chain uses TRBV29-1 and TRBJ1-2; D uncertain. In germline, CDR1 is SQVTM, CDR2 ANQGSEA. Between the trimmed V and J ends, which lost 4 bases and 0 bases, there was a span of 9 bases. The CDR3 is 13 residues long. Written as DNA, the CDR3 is TGCAGCGTTGTGATACTTACTAACTATGGCTACACCTTC. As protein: CSVVILTNYGYTF.

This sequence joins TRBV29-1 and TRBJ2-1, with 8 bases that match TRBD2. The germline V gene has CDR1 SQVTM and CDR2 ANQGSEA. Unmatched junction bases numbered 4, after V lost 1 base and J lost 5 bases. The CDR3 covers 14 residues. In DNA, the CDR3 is TGCAGCGTTGAAGCGGGAGGGCCCCACAATGAGCAGTTCTTC. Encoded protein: CSVEAGGPHNEQFF.

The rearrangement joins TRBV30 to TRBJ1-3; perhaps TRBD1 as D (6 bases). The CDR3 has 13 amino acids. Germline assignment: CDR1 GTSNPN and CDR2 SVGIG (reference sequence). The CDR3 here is CASGRGAGNTIYF. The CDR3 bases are TGTGCATCTGGCAGGGGCGCTGGAAACACCATATATTTT.

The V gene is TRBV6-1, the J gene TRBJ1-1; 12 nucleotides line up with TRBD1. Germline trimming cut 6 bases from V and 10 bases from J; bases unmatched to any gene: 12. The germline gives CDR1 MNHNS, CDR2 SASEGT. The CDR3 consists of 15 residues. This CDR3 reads CASSGGPGTGGLAFF. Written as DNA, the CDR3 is TGTGCCAGCAGCGGAGGTCCCGGGACAGGGGGCCTAGCTTTCTTT.

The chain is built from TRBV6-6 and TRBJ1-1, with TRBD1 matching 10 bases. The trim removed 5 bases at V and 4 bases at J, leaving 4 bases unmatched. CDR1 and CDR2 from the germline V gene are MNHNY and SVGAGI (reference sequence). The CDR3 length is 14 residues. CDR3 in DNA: TGTGCCAGCAGTGAGACAGGGGGCTTCACTGAAGCTTTCTTT. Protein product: CASSETGGFTEAFF.

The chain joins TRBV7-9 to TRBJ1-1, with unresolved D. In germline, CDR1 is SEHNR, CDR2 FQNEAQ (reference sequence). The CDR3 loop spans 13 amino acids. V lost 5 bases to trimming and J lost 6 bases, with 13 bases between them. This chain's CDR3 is CASSGEGSPEAFF. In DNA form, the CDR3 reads TGTGCCAGCAGCGGAGAGGGAAGTCCTGAAGCTTTCTTT. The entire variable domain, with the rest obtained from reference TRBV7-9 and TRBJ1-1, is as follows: DTGVSQNPRHKITKRGQNVTFRCDPISEHNRLYWYRQTLGQGPEFLTYFQNEAQLEKSRLLSDRFSAERPKGSFSTLEIQRTEQGDSAMYLCASSGEGSPEAFFGQGTRLTVV.

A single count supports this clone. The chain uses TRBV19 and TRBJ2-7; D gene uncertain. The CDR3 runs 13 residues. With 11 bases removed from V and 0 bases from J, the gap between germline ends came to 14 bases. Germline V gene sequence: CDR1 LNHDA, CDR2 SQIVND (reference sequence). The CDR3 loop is CASQADNSYEQYF. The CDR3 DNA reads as TGTGCCTCCCAGGCCGACAACTCCTACGAGCAGTACTTC.

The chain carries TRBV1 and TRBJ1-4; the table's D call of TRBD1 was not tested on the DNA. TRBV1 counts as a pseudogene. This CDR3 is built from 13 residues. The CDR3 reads CTSSPGQREKLFF. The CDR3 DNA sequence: TGCACCAGCAGCCCCGGACAGAGGGAAAAACTGTTTTTT.

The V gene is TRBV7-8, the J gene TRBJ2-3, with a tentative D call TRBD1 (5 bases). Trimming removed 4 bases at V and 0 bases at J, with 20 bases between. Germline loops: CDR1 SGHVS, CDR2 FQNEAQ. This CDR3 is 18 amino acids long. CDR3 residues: CASSSGFRSTSSTDTQYF. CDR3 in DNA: TGTGCCAGCAGCTCAGGGTTTCGTTCCACCTCTAGCACAGATACGCAGTATTTT.

CDR3 bases: TGCGCCAGCAGCGCGGGGGACCGCGTCTACGAGCAGTACTTC. It codes for CASSAGDRVYEQYF. V and J are TRBV5-1 and TRBJ2-7, with 7 bases fitting TRBD2. V shed 4 bases and J 3 bases; nucleotides not matched to a gene: 7. This CDR3 has 14 residues. CDR1 SGHRS and CDR2 YFSETQ come from the germline V gene.

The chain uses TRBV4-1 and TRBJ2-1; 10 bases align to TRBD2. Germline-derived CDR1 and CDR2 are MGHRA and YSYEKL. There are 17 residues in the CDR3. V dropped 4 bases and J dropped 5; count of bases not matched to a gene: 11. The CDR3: CASSLIGAGGQHNEQFF. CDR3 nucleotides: TGCGCCAGCAGCCTTATAGGAGCGGGGGGGCAACACAATGAGCAGTTCTTC.

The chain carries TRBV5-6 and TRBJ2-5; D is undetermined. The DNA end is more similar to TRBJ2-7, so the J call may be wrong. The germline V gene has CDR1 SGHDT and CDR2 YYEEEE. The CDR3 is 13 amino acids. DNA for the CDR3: TGTGCCAGCAGCTTGGTGTCTACTTCCGAGCAGTACTTC. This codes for CASSLVSTSEQYF.